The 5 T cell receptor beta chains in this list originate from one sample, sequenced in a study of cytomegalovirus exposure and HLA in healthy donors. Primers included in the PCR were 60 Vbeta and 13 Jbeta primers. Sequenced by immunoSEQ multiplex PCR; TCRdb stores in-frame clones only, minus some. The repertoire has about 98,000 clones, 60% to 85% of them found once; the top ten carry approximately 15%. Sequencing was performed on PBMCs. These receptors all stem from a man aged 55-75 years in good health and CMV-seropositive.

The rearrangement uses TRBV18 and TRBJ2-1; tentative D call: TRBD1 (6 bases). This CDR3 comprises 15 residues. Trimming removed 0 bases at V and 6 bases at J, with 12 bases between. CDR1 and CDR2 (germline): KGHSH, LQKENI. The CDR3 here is CASSPPGPGANEQFF. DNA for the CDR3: TGTGCCAGCTCACCACCGGGGCCAGGGGCCAATGAGCAGTTCTTC.

CDR3 region: CASSVGGANYGYTF. CDR3 bases: TGTGCCAGCAGCGTAGGGGGAGCTAACTATGGCTACACCTTC. This chain joins TRBV9 and TRBJ1-2; D unclear. The length of the CDR3 is 14 residues. Trimming left V 0 bases short and J 0 bases short, with 6 bases between. Looked up from germline, CDR1 is SGDLS and CDR2 is YYNGEE.

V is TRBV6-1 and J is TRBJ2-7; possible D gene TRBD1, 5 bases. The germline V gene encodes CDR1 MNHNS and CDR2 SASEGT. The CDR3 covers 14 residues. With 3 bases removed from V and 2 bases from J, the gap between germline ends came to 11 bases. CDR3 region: CASSDRVRPYEQYF. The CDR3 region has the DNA TGTGCCAGCAGTGACAGGGTCAGGCCCTACGAGCAGTACTTC.

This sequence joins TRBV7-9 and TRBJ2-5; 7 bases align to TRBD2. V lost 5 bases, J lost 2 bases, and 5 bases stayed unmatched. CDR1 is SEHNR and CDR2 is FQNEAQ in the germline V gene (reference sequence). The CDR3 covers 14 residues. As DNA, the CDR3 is TGTGCCAGCAGCATCCTCGGGGGGCAAGAGACCCAGTACTTC. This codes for CASSILGGQETQYF.

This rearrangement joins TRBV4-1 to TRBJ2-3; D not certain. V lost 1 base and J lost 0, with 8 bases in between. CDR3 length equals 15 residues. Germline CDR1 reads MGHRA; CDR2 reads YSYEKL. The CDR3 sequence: CASSQGAGSTDTQYF. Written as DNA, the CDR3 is TGCGCCAGCAGCCAAGGGGCAGGTAGCACAGATACGCAGTATTTT.